A selection of T cell receptor beta chains follows, all from one sample in a study of blood T cell repertoires in COVID-19. Sequencing used immunoSEQ multiplex PCR; TCRdb keeps in-frame clones, though not all of them. Here the sample spans over 100,000 clones, around 89% being singletons. Sequenced: peripheral blood. The origin of the receptors is a human donor in a cohort sampled during active COVID-19. Each CDR3 is given with its conserved first and last residue. D genes are given only for firm matches. Clone size, where shown, is once, few, many, or a class for clones that have expanded.

j_gene	v_gene	abundance	d_gene	CDR3aa	CDR3nt
TRBJ2-7	TRBV7-2	NA	NA	CASSSAYEQYF	TGTGCCAGCAGCTCCGCCTACGAGCAGTACTTC
TRBJ1-1	TRBV6-5	NA	TRBD1	CASSSRGQGLNTEAFF	TGTGCCAGCAGTTCGAGGGGACAGGGGTTGAACACTGAAGCTTTCTTT
TRBJ2-1	TRBV10-3	NA	TRBD2	CAIKGTSGMGDEQFF	TGTGCCATCAAAGGGACTAGCGGGATGGGGGATGAGCAGTTCTTC
TRBJ1-2	TRBV6-1	once	NA	CASSETGPYGYTF	TGTGCCAGCAGTGAAACAGGACCCTATGGCTACACCTTC
TRBJ2-5	TRBV11-2	once	TRBD2	CASSLRGGRGETQYF	TGTGCCAGCAGCTTACGGGGCGGGAGGGGGGAGACCCAGTACTTC
TRBJ1-1	TRBV19	NA	NA	CASSIGEQGGFF	TGTGCCAGTAGTATTGGGGAACAGGGCGGCTTCTTT
TRBJ1-1	TRBV2	NA	TRBD1	CASSGQGLAEAFF	TGTGCCAGCAGTGGACAGGGTCTCGCTGAAGCTTTCTTT
TRBJ2-7	TRBV4-3	NA	NA	CASSQEAGGNPAYEQYF	TGCGCCAGCAGCCAAGAGGCAGGCGGGAACCCAGCCTACGAGCAGTACTTC
TRBJ2-6	TRBV11-2	NA	TRBD1	CASSLGTGTGFSGANVLTF	TGTGCCAGCAGCCTCGGCACCGGGACAGGGTTCTCTGGGGCCAACGTCCTGACTTTC
TRBJ1-2	TRBV7-2	NA	TRBD1	CASSSPSRDRGRRNGYTF	TGTGCCAGCAGCTCGCCGAGCCGGGACAGGGGGCGAAGGAATGGCTACACCTTC
TRBJ1-2	TRBV14	few	NA	CASSLRWSKGYTF	TGTGCCAGCAGCCTCAGATGGTCAAAGGGCTACACCTTC
TRBJ2-7	TRBV19	NA	NA	CASSSQPQGEQYF	TGTGCCAGTAGTTCTCAACCGCAGGGTGAGCAGTACTTC
TRBJ2-3	TRBV27	NA	TRBD1	CASSDRGADTQYF	TGTGCCAGCAGCGACAGGGGCGCAGATACGCAGTATTTT
TRBJ2-1	TRBV6-5	NA	TRBD2	CASSYSSAGRGNEQFF	TGTGCCAGCAGTTACTCTTCAGCGGGGAGGGGCAATGAGCAGTTCTTC
TRBJ2-7	TRBV4-1	few	NA	CASSSSRHEQYF	NA
TRBJ2-1	TRBV6-5	NA	NA	CASLARDRDNEQFF	TGTGCCAGCCTGGCGCGGGATCGGGACAATGAGCAGTTCTTC
TRBJ2-3	TRBV6-1	NA	NA	CASSEPGGTDTQYF	TGTGCCAGCAGTGAACCAGGGGGCACAGATACGCAGTATTTT
TRBJ2-1	TRBV4-1	NA	TRBD2	CASSQGPGTTTDNEQFF	TGCGCCAGCAGCCAGGGACCCGGGACTACCACGGACAATGAGCAGTTCTTC
TRBJ1-2	TRBV6-5	NA	TRBD1	CASRLYRDSDYTF	TGTGCCAGCAGACTATACAGGGACAGCGACTACACCTTC
TRBJ2-1	TRBV11-2	NA	NA	CASSSLGSSNHEQFF	TGTGCCAGCAGCTCCTTGGGGAGCTCTAACCATGAGCAGTTCTTC
TRBJ1-1	TRBV6-2/TRBV6-3	few	TRBD1	CASSRGQAEAFF	TGTGCCAGCAGCCGCGGACAGGCTGAAGCTTTCTTT
TRBJ2-2	TRBV15	NA	NA	CATRIEWSGAGELFF	TGTGCCACCAGGATCGAGTGGTCCGGGGCCGGGGAGCTGTTTTTT
TRBJ1-2	TRBV24-1	NA	NA	CATSRVGYGYTF	TGTGCCACCAGTCGGGTTGGCTATGGCTACACCTTC
TRBJ2-7	TRBV18	few	TRBD1	CASSPTGGLYEQYF	TGTGCCAGCTCACCGACAGGGGGCCTCTACGAGCAGTACTTC
TRBJ2-7	TRBV20-1	NA	NA	CSASRGASSYEQYF	TGCAGTGCTAGTCGTGGGGCCAGCTCCTACGAGCAGTACTTC
TRBJ2-2	TRBV7-2	NA	NA	CASSSTPGAGELFF	TGTGCCAGCAGCTCAACACCAGGGGCCGGGGAGCTGTTTTTT
TRBJ1-5	TRBV18	once	NA	CASSPLGVGTGQPQHF	TGTGCCAGCTCACCTCTAGGGGTCGGAACAGGACAGCCCCAGCATTTT
TRBJ1-3	TRBV11-2	once	NA	CASSLFGNTIYF	TGTGCCAGCAGCTTATTCGGGAACACCATATATTTT
TRBJ1-5	TRBV6-2/TRBV6-3	once	NA	CASSPRRSRGGDQPQHF	TGTGCCAGCAGTCCCCGCCGTTCCAGGGGAGGGGATCAGCCCCAGCATTTT
TRBJ1-2	TRBV7-9	NA	TRBD1	CASTGVEGANYGYTF	TGTGCCAGCACCGGGGTGGAGGGGGCAAACTATGGCTACACCTTC
TRBJ1-1	TRBV24-1	NA	NA	CATSDTFGGTEAFF	TGTGCCACCAGTGATACCTTCGGGGGCACTGAAGCTTTCTTT
TRBJ1-1	TRBV9	NA	TRBD1	CASRRDSSNTEAFF	TGTGCCAGCAGGAGGGACAGTTCGAACACTGAAGCTTTCTTT
TRBJ1-3	TRBV6-5	NA	TRBD1	CASSLSGTGGNTIYF	TGTGCCAGCAGTTTATCCGGGACAGGGGGAAACACCATATATTTT
TRBJ2-7	TRBV5-4	NA	NA	CASSRVDGLSGEQYF	TGTGCCAGCAGCCGAGTCGACGGACTGAGCGGAGAGCAGTACTTC
TRBJ1-3	TRBV19	NA	TRBD1	CASSILRDSSGNTIYF	TGTGCCAGTAGTATACTCCGGGACAGCTCTGGAAACACCATATATTTT
TRBJ1-6	TRBV13	NA	NA	CASSFEQPDSPLHF	TGTGCCAGCAGCTTCGAGCAACCCGATTCACCCCTCCACTTT
TRBJ2-1	TRBV15	NA	TRBD2	CATSRVRTSGPYNEQFF	TGTGCCACCAGCAGAGTAAGGACTAGCGGGCCCTACAATGAGCAGTTCTTC
TRBJ1-2	TRBV5-1	NA	NA	CASSPGHRSGGYTF	TGCGCCAGCAGCCCGGGACACCGGTCCGGTGGCTACACCTTC
TRBJ2-7	TRBV6-5	NA	TRBD2	CASSYGSGSSSYEQYF	TGTGCCAGCAGTTACGGTAGCGGGAGTAGTTCCTACGAGCAGTACTTC
TRBJ1-1	TRBV18	NA	NA	CASSPTGFGTEAFF	TGTGCCAGCTCACCCACAGGGTTCGGGACTGAAGCTTTCTTT
TRBJ2-3	TRBV9	NA	NA	CASSQGSPDTQYF	TGTGCCAGCAGCCAGGGGAGTCCAGATACGCAGTATTTT
TRBJ2-5	TRBV5-6	NA	TRBD1	CASSSGQGFETQYF	TGTGCCAGCAGCTCTGGACAGGGGTTCGAGACCCAGTACTTC
TRBJ2-3	TRBV6-1	NA	NA	CASSENIQGADTQYF	TGTGCCAGCAGTGAAAATATCCAGGGCGCAGATACGCAGTATTTT
TRBJ2-7	TRBV27	NA	NA	CASSLRTGLYEQYF	TGTGCCAGCAGTTTACGGACGGGACTTTACGAGCAGTACTTC
TRBJ2-3	TRBV6-5	NA	NA	CASREEYTQYF	TGTGCCAGCAGGGAGGAGTATACGCAGTATTTT
TRBJ1-2	TRBV5-1	many	TRBD1	CASSPDRGNGYTF	TGCGCCAGCAGCCCGGACAGGGGGAACGGCTACACCTTC
TRBJ1-2	TRBV18	NA	NA	CASSPVQGVSYGYTF	TGTGCCAGCTCTCCAGTACAGGGCGTTAGCTATGGCTACACCTTC
TRBJ1-1	TRBV11-3	NA	NA	CASSLERRRGNEAFF	TGTGCCAGCAGCTTAGAGCGGCGGCGGGGGAATGAAGCTTTCTTT
TRBJ1-4	TRBV5-1	NA	NA	CASAGTGGPNEKLFF	TGCGCCAGCGCAGGGACGGGGGGGCCTAATGAAAAACTGTTTTTT
TRBJ2-7	TRBV11-3	NA	TRBD1	CASSLQGRDRDDEQYF	TGTGCCAGCAGCTTACAGGGGCGGGACAGGGATGACGAGCAGTACTTC
TRBJ2-1	TRBV27	NA	NA	CASSFLRRDNEQFF	TGTGCCAGCAGTTTTCTTAGGCGGGACAATGAGCAGTTCTTC
TRBJ1-5	TRBV7-8	NA	TRBD1	CASSLRGQFNQPQHF	TGTGCCAGCAGCTTAAGGGGACAGTTTAATCAGCCCCAGCATTTT